This T cell receptor beta chain is drawn from a study of CXCR3-negative and CXCR3-positive naive CD8 T cells. Across the whole study: Per-library TRB read counts averaged about 1.5 +/- 0.3 million, adding up to about 140 million in total. Study-wide findings and caveats: The majority of assays used fresh PBMCs, and CXCR3 expression partially decreased after cryopreservation. Comparison of naive CXCR3-negative and CXCR3-positive cells revealed similar TRBV-TRBJ usage, while memory cells differed. Both of the naive subsets showed about the same high diversity, but memory CD8+ cells had much less.

The method, 5' RACE with UMI labels, was used to prepare the TRB cDNA libraries. TCRdb re-called the 5' RACE reads; one entry per CDR3 protein, DNA not given. The specimen's table records tens of thousands of distinct CDR3 sequences. For this clonotype: Its antigen is unknown.

Germline CDR1 SGDLS, CDR2 YYNGEE. This CDR3 has 16 amino acids. The sequenced material came from memory CD8+ T cells from blood. The source of this sequence is a human donor in good health. Some clones in this sample may be carry-over from other donors' samples. The chain has TRBV9 and TRBJ1-2; TCRdb's D call, TRBD1, is unchecked because there is no DNA. CDR3 loop: CASSAQSGTGGRGYTF.